This is a list of T cell receptor beta chains from one sample in a study of shared T cell receptors in the human thymus. Clones were sequenced by immunoSEQ multiplex PCR, and TCRdb holds only the in-frame ones, with some missing. In the table there are hundreds of thousands of clones, around 85% of which are singletons. The same sample was also used in a study of human thymus T cells.

The sample comprised thymocytes. All receptors come from a girl less than two years old with a congenital heart defect. Both conserved end residues are part of each CDR3. The order of the fields is J gene, V gene, CDR3 protein.

J gene: TRBJ1-6
V gene: TRBV28
CDR3 protein: CASISGTANSPLHF

J gene: TRBJ1-2
V gene: TRBV7-2
CDR3 protein: CASSLGGDYGYTF

J gene: TRBJ2-7
V gene: TRBV30
CDR3 protein: CASTSPGSSYEQYF

J gene: TRBJ2-7
V gene: TRBV10-3
CDR3 protein: CAISESVDRRLLPYEQYF

J gene: TRBJ1-4
V gene: TRBV5-8
CDR3 protein: CASSLQGAGNEKLFF

J gene: TRBJ2-7
V gene: TRBV5-4
CDR3 protein: CASSEKGENPYEQYF

J gene: TRBJ1-2
V gene: TRBV5-6
CDR3 protein: CASSPRQGDGYTF

J gene: TRBJ2-1
V gene: TRBV2
CDR3 protein: CASSEARGGLYNEQFF

J gene: TRBJ2-5
V gene: TRBV5-1
CDR3 protein: CASSLGQGRKTQYF

J gene: TRBJ2-2
V gene: TRBV2
CDR3 protein: CATPRQAPNTGELFF

J gene: TRBJ2-7
V gene: TRBV19
CDR3 protein: CASSIAGREQYF

J gene: TRBJ1-6
V gene: TRBV11-2
CDR3 protein: CASSVFTGLNSPLHF

J gene: TRBJ2-2
V gene: TRBV5-1
CDR3 protein: CASSRGGRTGELFF

J gene: TRBJ1-1
V gene: TRBV4-1
CDR3 protein: CASSQAREKTEPHTEAFF

J gene: TRBJ1-2
V gene: TRBV4-1
CDR3 protein: CASSLATGQGYTF

J gene: TRBJ1-5
V gene: TRBV28
CDR3 protein: CASSSGSPGPQHF

J gene: TRBJ1-2
V gene: TRBV28
CDR3 protein: CASTGGSDYGYTF

J gene: TRBJ1-1
V gene: TRBV6-5
CDR3 protein: CASSYSEGKSTEAFF

J gene: TRBJ2-3
V gene: TRBV4-1
CDR3 protein: CASNVPAGPPLGTDTQYF

J gene: TRBJ1-3
V gene: TRBV5-4
CDR3 protein: CANSFASVSGNTIYF

J gene: TRBJ2-7
V gene: TRBV4-3
CDR3 protein: CASSHHRVDRGPYEQYF

J gene: TRBJ2-3
V gene: TRBV7-8
CDR3 protein: CASSLGLAGGTDTQYF

J gene: TRBJ1-6
V gene: TRBV4-1
CDR3 protein: CASSSNRRGQGSWFSYNSPLHF

J gene: TRBJ1-1
V gene: TRBV10-3
CDR3 protein: CAISESGRLLEAFF

J gene: TRBJ1-1
V gene: TRBV14
CDR3 protein: CASSQDTKLREGTEAFF

J gene: TRBJ2-3
V gene: TRBV29-1
CDR3 protein: CSVEDLGGDRGITDTQYF

J gene: TRBJ2-7
V gene: TRBV2
CDR3 protein: CASTDRTEQYF

J gene: TRBJ1-2
V gene: TRBV6-5
CDR3 protein: CASSYTGHYLYGYTF

J gene: TRBJ1-1
V gene: TRBV7-2
CDR3 protein: CASSLNQRQGTGGTEAFF

J gene: TRBJ1-1
V gene: TRBV4-1
CDR3 protein: CASSESQGGGSLMNTEAFF

J gene: TRBJ1-2
V gene: TRBV6-1
CDR3 protein: CASSEIGHRYGYTF

J gene: TRBJ2-1
V gene: TRBV19
CDR3 protein: CASSGVPINEQFF

J gene: TRBJ2-2
V gene: TRBV5-1
CDR3 protein: CASSSDRGSVTGELFF

J gene: TRBJ2-3
V gene: TRBV29-1
CDR3 protein: CSVAGQGSFGDTQYF

J gene: TRBJ1-5
V gene: TRBV2
CDR3 protein: CASSEYWAPRDRGSSNQPQHF

J gene: TRBJ2-7
V gene: TRBV20-1
CDR3 protein: CSATQGHEQYF

J gene: TRBJ2-3
V gene: TRBV7-2
CDR3 protein: CASSPRRGGPDTQYF

J gene: TRBJ2-5
V gene: TRBV5-6
CDR3 protein: CASSLTRQGLQETQYF

J gene: TRBJ1-6
V gene: TRBV4-3
CDR3 protein: CASSQDPTGTGINSPLHF

J gene: TRBJ1-4
V gene: TRBV6-1
CDR3 protein: CASSTDRVNEKLFF

J gene: TRBJ2-2
V gene: TRBV2
CDR3 protein: CASSPNNILGATNTGELFF

J gene: TRBJ2-1
V gene: TRBV18
CDR3 protein: CASSLRLNEQFF

J gene: TRBJ1-1
V gene: TRBV18
CDR3 protein: CASSGTGEAEAFF